This TCR beta chain comes out of a study of shared clonotypes between healthy human individuals (TCRdb year 2020). About the full investigation: The cohort comprised two women and a few men aged 18 to 49 years. Blood TCR repertoires of a handful of healthy adults were deeply sequenced to estimate repertoire size and the extent of clonotype sharing between individuals. Per donor, leukapheresis produced somewhere between about 0.9 and 9 billion PBMCs. Per donor, three plates each were used for CD4 naive and CD4 memory, two for CD8 naive, and one for CD8 memory. Libraries were prepared and TCR repertoires were sequenced by different laboratories using diverse techniques, in order to increase sequencing depth and limit assay-specific biases. Results and caveats for the whole study, not just this receptor: Rarefaction of sorted-subset datasets indicated incomplete sequencing despite the large sequencing depth. Clonotypes shared by all four sorted-subset donors showed higher generation probabilities than non-shared clonotypes. Sharing across a few donors was observed for around 5% of naive CD4, under 4% of naive CD8, 2% to 2.5% of memory CD4, and roughly 0.4% of memory CD8 clonotypes. Estimated clonotype richness was generally larger for naive than for memory subsets. Sampling was restricted to blood, and TCR repertoires in tissues likely differ from the TCR repertoires found in blood. Because the study included only a small number of donors, the genetic and exposure-history diversity represented was limited. Based on pairwise subsampling, the degree of clonotype sharing among donors was expected to be affected by sequencing depth.

Using the deep immunoSEQ assay, TCR CDR3 regions were amplified from genomic DNA by multiplex PCR. For each cell subset, the extracted genomic DNA was distributed evenly across all wells of several immunoSEQ 96-well plates, and each plate served as one replicate. Each replicate PCR for sorted subsets received around 200 ng genomic DNA, equal to tens of thousands of T cell genomes. Purified libraries were measured with a Qubit 3.0 fluorometer, size-checked on a Bioanalyzer 2100, and measured again with the KAPA Library Quantification kit. Each immunoSEQ 96-well plate was sequenced on its own single-read 150-cycle Illumina NextSeq 550 flow cell. From the authors' description of their analysis: The immunoSEQ output contained only junctional sequences without quality scores, so filtering could not match that applied to full-length reads. To assign V/J genes and CDR3, sequences were annotated using PyIR, a Python wrapper for IgBLAST v1.9, with IMGT germline references. Reads were filtered out if the reads had weak V/J assignments (E-value above 1e-6), no CDR3, stop codons, out-of-frame junctions, or ambiguous translated residues. V3J clonotypes were defined by identical inferred V gene, J gene, and CDR3 amino acid sequence. Percentage overlap between repertoires was calculated by dividing the number of shared unique clonotypes by the size of the smaller repertoire. Richness of each repertoire was evaluated using RTK rarefaction, the Chao1 estimator, and Recon v2.1 estimates of unobserved clonotypes. OLGA was used to compute generation probabilities for all TCRbeta clonotypes that the gDNA method yielded from a handful of donors. TCRdb stores this immuneACCESS table with in-frame sequences only. Part of the clones is absent; in the studies checked, under half of the shortfall reflects unresolved V genes, and no reason is known for the rest. The D gene and trimming were derived from the DNA, and the V and J assignments and clone size from that table. Here the sample has some 1.5 million clones; 98% occur a single time. The ten largest clones take up about 0.4% of the sample.

From the germline V gene, CDR1 is SNHLY and CDR2 is FYNNEI. Inclusive of the bounding cysteine and phenylalanine, the CDR3 is 13 residues long. Of all the DNA, just the CDR3 is kept, 39 bases in frame from base 1. Cut back by 1 base and 7 bases, the V and J ends lie 7 bases apart. Donors were healthy HIV-negative adults with no recently reported acute infections or vaccinations. Only Caucasian adults living in Nashville, Tennessee, USA were represented among the donors. CD4+ T cells were enriched by magnetic negative selection; naive cells were then positively selected on CD45RA, and the negative fraction formed the memory subset. Blood was collected by leukapheresis, and PBMCs were isolated by Ficoll-Histopaque density gradient centrifugation and then cryopreserved in liquid nitrogen vapor phase. Purity and quantity of every magnetically sorted T cell population were checked by analytical flow cytometry. From each sorted fraction, genomic DNA was isolated and quantified by UV absorbance on a Nanodrop 2000c.

On this clone: Its binding antigen is unknown. The input lacks base qualities; no much larger clone sits a single base away.

The sequence is built from TRBV2 and TRBJ2-2, with no reliable assignment of the D segment. Sequenced input: naive CD4+ T cells sorted from blood. Sample cell subset or site, as interpreted from the label and publication: CD45RA+ positively selected. This sequence originates from a man younger than 45 in good health. The CDR3 amino acid sequence is: CASSEEVGGELFF. In nucleotide form, the sequence is TGTGCCAGCAGTGAAGAAGTAGGCGGGGAGCTGTTTTTT.